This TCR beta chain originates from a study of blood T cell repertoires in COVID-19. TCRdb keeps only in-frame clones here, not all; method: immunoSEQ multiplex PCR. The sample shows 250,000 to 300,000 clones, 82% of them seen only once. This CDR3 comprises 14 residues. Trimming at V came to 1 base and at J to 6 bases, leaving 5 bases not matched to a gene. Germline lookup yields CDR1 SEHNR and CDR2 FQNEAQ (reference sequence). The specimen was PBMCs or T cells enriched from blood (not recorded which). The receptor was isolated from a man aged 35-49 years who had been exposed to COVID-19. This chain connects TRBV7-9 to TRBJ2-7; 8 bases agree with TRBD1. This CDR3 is CASSLVGTGGEQYF. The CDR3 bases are TGTGCCAGCAGCTTAGTGGGGACAGGTGGCGAGCAGTACTTC.